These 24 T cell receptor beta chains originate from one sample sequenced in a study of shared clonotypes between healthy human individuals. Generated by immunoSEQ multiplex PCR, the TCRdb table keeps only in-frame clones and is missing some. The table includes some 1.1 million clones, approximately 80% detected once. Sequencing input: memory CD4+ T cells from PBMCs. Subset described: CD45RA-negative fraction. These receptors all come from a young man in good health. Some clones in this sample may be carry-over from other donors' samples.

The DNA of the CDR3 is TGTGCCAGCAGTTCCGCCATCTGGGGGGAGCTGTTTTTT. Its protein product is CASSSAIWGELFF. The chain has TRBV2 and TRBJ2-2; D is ambiguous. This CDR3 is 13 amino acids long. The V gene lost 5 bases and the J gene lost 8 bases, with 12 bases spanning the gap. CDR1 and CDR2 from the germline V gene are SNHLY and FYNNEI.

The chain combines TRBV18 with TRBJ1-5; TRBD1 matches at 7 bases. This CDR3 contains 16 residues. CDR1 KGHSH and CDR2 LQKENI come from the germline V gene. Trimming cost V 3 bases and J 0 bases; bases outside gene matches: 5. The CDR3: CASSPDRTYSNQPQHF. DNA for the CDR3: TGTGCCAGCTCACCGGACAGGACCTATAGCAATCAGCCCCAGCATTTT.

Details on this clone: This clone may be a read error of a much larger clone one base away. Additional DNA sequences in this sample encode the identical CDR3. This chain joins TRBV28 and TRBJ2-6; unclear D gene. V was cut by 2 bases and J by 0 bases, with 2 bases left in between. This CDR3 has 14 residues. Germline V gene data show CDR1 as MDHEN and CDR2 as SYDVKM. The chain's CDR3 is CASSLVSGANVLTF. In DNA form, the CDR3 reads TGTGCCAGCAGTTTAGTCTCTGGGGCCAACGTCCTGACTTTC.

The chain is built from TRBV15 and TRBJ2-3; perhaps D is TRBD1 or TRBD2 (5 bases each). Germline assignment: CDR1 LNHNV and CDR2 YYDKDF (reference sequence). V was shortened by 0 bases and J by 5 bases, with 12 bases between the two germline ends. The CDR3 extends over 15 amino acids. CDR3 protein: CATSRDLGDLDTQYF. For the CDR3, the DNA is TGTGCCACCAGCAGAGATTTGGGGGATCTAGATACGCAGTATTTT.

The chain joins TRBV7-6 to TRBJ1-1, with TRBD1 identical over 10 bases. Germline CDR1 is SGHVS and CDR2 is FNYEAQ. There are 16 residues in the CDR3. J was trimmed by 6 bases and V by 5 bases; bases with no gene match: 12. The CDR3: CASSTQTGGLSAEAFF. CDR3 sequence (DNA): TGTGCCAGCAGCACCCAGACAGGGGGCTTATCGGCTGAAGCTTTCTTT. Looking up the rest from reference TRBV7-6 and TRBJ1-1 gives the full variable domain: GAGVSQSPRYKVTKRGQDVALRCDPISGHVSLYWYRQALGQGPEFLTYFNYEAQQDKSGLPNDRFSAERPEGSISTLTIQRTEQRDSAMYRCASSTQTGGLSAEAFFGQGTRLTVV.

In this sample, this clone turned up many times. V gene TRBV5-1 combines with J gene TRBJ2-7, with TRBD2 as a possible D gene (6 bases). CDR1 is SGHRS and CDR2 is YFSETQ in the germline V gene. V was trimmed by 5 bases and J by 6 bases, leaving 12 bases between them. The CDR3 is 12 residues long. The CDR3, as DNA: TGCGCCAGCAGGAGGGACTTCGGCGAGCAGTACTTC. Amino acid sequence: CASRRDFGEQYF.

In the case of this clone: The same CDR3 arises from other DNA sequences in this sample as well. The chain's CDR3 is CASRTPGGQETQYF. For the CDR3, the DNA is TGTGCCAGCAGAACTCCAGGGGGTCAAGAGACCCAGTACTTC. The V and J genes are TRBV6-5 and TRBJ2-5; 7 nucleotides match TRBD1. The V gene end was trimmed by 6 bases and the J gene end by 2 bases; junction bases not matched to a gene: 6. The germline gives CDR1 MNHEY, CDR2 SVGAGI. The CDR3 length is 14 residues.

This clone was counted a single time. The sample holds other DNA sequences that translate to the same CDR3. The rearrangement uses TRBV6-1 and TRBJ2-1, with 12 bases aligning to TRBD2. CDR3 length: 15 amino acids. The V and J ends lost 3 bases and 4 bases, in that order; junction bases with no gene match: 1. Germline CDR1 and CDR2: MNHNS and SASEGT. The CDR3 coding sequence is TGTGCCAGCAGTGAGGGACTAGCGGGTTACAATGAGCAGTTCTTC. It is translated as CASSEGLAGYNEQFF.

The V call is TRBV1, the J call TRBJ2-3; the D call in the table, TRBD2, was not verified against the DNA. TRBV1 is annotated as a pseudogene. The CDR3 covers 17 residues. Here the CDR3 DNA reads TGCACCAGCAGCCAAGACTGGGAGCGGGATAGCACAGATACGCAGTATTTT. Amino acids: CTSSQDWERDSTDTQYF.

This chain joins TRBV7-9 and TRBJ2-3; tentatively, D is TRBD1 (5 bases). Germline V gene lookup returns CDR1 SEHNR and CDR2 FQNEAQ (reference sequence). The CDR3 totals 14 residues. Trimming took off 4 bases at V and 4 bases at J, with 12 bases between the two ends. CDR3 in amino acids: CASSSDSQSDTQYF. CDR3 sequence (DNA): TGTGCCAGCAGCTCCGACAGTCAATCAGATACGCAGTATTTT.

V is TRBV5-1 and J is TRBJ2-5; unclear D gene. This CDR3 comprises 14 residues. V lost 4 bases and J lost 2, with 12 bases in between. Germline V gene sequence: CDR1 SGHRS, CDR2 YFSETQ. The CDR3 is CASSLGSEQETQYF. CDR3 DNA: TGCGCCAGCAGCCTCGGATCCGAACAAGAGACCCAGTACTTC. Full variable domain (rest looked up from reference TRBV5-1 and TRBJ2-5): KAGVTQTPRYLIKTRGQQVTLSCSPISGHRSVSWYQQTPGQGLQFLFEYFSETQRNKGNFPGRFSGRQFSNSRSEMNVSTLELGDSALYLCASSLGSEQETQYFGPGTRLLVL.

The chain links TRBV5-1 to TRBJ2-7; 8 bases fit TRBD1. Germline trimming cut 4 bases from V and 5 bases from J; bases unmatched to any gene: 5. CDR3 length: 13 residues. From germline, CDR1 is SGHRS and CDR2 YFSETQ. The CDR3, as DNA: TGCGCCAGCAGCGTGGGACAGGTCAACGAGCAGTACTTC. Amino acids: CASSVGQVNEQYF.

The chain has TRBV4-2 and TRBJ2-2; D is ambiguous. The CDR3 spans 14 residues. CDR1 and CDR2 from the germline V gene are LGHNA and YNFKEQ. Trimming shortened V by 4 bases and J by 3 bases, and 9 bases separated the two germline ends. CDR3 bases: TGTGCCAGCAGCCTACGGACGGACACCGGGGAGCTGTTTTTT. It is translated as CASSLRTDTGELFF.

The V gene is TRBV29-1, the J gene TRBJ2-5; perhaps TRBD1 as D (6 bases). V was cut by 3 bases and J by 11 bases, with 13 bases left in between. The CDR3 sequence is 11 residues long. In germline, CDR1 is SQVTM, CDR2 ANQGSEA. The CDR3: CSVDMGQGQYF. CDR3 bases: TGCAGCGTTGATATGGGGCAGGGGCAGTACTTC.

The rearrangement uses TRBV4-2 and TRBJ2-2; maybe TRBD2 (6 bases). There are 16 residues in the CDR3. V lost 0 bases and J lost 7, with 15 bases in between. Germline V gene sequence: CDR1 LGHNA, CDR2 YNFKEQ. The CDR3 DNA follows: TGTGCCAGCAGCCAAGATTTAAGGACGGACTACGGGGAGCTGTTTTTT. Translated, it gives CASSQDLRTDYGELFF.

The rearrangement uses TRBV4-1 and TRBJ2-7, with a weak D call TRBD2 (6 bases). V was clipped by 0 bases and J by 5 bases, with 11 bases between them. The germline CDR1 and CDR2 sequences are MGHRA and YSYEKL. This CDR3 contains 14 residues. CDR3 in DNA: TGCGCCAGCAGCCAAGATGCCAGGGAGGACGAGCAGTACTTC. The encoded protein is CASSQDAREDEQYF.

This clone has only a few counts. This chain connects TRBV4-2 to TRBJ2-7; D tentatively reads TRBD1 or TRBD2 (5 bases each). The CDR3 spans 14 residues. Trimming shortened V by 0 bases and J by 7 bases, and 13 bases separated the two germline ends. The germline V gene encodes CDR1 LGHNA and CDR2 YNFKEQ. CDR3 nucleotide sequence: TGTGCCAGCAGCCAAGAGAAGGGACGTCGGGAGCAGTACTTC. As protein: CASSQEKGRREQYF.

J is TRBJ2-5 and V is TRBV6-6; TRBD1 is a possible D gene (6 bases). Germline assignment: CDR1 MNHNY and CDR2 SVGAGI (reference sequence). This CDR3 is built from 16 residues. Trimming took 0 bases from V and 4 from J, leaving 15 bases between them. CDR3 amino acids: CASSYSLPGVGETQYF. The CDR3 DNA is TGTGCCAGCAGTTACTCCTTGCCAGGGGTTGGAGAGACCCAGTACTTC.

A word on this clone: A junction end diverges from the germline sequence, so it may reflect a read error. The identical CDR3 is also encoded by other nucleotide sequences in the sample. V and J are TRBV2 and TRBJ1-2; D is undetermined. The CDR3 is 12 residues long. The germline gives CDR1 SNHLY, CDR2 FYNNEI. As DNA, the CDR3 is TGTGCCAGCATAGCTGTAGGAGGTGGCTATACCTTC. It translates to CASIAVGGGYTF.

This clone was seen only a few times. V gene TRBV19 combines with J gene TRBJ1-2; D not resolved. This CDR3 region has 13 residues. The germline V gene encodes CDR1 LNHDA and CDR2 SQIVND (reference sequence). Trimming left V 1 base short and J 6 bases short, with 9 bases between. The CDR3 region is CASSIGRLNGYTF. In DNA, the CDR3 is TGTGCCAGTAGTATAGGAAGGCTGAATGGCTACACCTTC.

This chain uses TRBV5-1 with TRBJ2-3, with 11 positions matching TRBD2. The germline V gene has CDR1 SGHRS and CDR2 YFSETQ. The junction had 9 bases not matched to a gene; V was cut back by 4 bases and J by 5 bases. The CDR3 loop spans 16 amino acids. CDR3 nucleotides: TGCGCCAGCAGCGAGAATAGGCTAGCGGGAGGAGATACGCAGTATTTT. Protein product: CASSENRLAGGDTQYF.

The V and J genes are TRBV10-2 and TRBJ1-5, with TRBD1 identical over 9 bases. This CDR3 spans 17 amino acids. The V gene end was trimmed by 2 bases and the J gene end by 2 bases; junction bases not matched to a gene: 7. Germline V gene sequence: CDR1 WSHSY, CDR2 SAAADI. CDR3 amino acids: CASSEARTGGGNQPQHF. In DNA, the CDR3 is TGCGCCAGCAGTGAGGCCAGAACAGGGGGCGGCAATCAGCCCCAGCATTTT.

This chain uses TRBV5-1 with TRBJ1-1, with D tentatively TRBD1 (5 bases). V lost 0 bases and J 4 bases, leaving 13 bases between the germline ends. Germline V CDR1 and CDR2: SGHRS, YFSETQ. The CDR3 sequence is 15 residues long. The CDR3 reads CASSLGRVGGTEAFF. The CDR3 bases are TGCGCCAGCAGCTTGGGGCGGGTTGGGGGCACTGAAGCTTTCTTT.

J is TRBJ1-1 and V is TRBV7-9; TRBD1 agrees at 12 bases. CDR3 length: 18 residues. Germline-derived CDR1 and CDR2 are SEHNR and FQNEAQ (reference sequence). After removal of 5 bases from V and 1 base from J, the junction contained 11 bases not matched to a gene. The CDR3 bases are TGTGCCAGCAGCCCCATGGGACAGGGGGCCTTGAAGAACACTGAAGCTTTCTTT. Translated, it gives CASSPMGQGALKNTEAFF. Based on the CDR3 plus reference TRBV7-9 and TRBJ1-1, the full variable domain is DTGVSQNPRHKITKRGQNVTFRCDPISEHNRLYWYRQTLGQGPEFLTYFQNEAQLEKSRLLSDRFSAERPKGSFSTLEIQRTEQGDSAMYLCASSPMGQGALKNTEAFFGQGTRLTVV.